The 15 T cell receptor beta chains reported below all come from one sample, sequenced in a study of T cells after yellow fever vaccination. TCRdb processed the 5' RACE reads anew with MiXCR; each CDR3 protein has one entry. Of some 150,000 distinct CDR3 sequences in the sample, roughly 8.8% were seen once. Sequenced material: CD8+ T cells sorted from PBMCs, taken 45 days after the yellow fever booster vaccination. The source is a man aged 18 to 30 who received the YFV17D yellow fever vaccine.

This clonotype was seen only a few times. The chain is built from TRBV7-6 and TRBJ1-1; a possible D gene is TRBD1 (5 bases). The CDR3 loop spans 14 amino acids. Germline V gene lookup returns CDR1 SGHVS and CDR2 FNYEAQ. V was cut by 1 base and J by 8 bases, with 14 bases left in between. The CDR3 DNA is TGTGCCAGCAGCTTAGGGGGCTCACTGGGGGAAGCTTTCTTT. As protein: CASSLGGSLGEAFF.

The table lists this clonotype with a few counts. The CDR3 DNA reads TGTGCCAGCAGCGTAGGTAGGCTAAGCACAGATACGCAGTATTTT. It specifies CASSVGRLSTDTQYF. The genes are TRBV9 and TRBJ2-3; no firm D call. Germline lookup yields CDR1 SGDLS and CDR2 YYNGEE. V was shortened by 0 bases and J by 0 bases, with 8 bases between the two germline ends. This CDR3 is 15 amino acids long.

This clonotype has only a few counts. The chain employs TRBV7-9 and TRBJ2-2; 11 nucleotides align to TRBD1. Germline assignment: CDR1 SEHNR and CDR2 FQNEAQ (reference sequence). The V gene end was trimmed by 5 bases and the J gene end by 3 bases; junction bases not matched to a gene: 5. CDR3 length: 16 amino acids. CDR3 region: CASSPGQGVYTGELFF. Written as DNA, the CDR3 is TGTGCCAGCAGCCCGGGACAGGGGGTTTACACCGGGGAGCTGTTTTTT. The full variable domain, with the rest looked up from reference TRBV7-9 and TRBJ2-2, is DTGVSQNPRHKITKRGQNVTFRCDPISEHNRLYWYRQTLGQGPEFLTYFQNEAQLEKSRLLSDRFSAERPKGSFSTLEIQRTEQGDSAMYLCASSPGQGVYTGELFFGEGSRLTVL.

CDR3 sequence (DNA): TGTGCCAGCAGTTCTCCGGGACTAGCGGGGGAGACCCAGTACTTC. The encoded protein is CASSSPGLAGETQYF. The chain is built from TRBV12-3 or TRBV12-4 and TRBJ2-5; 13 nucleotides agree with TRBD2. The CDR3 length is 15 residues. V was clipped by 4 bases and J by 5 bases; unmatched bases: 4.

CDR3 amino acids: CASSLGSYQETQYF. Here the CDR3 DNA reads TGTGCCAGCAGCTTAGGATCGTACCAAGAGACCCAGTACTTC. The chain couples TRBV7-2 to TRBJ2-5; no reliable D call. CDR1 is SGHTA and CDR2 is FQGNSA in the germline V gene. Deletions cut 1 base from V and 0 bases from J, with 6 bases between. The CDR3 spans 14 residues. Full variable domain (remainder filled in from reference TRBV7-2 and TRBJ2-5): GAGVSQSPSNKVTEKGKDVELRCDPISGHTALYWYRQSLGQGLEFLIYFQGNSAPDKSGLPSDRFSAERTGGSVSTLTIQRTQQEDSAVYLCASSLGSYQETQYFGPGTRLLVL.

This clonotype occurred many times. This sequence joins TRBV12-3 or TRBV12-4 and TRBJ2-7, with D possibly matching TRBD1 (5 bases). The CDR3 sequence is 13 residues long. Trimming removed 3 bases from V and 5 bases from J, with 11 bases in between. The DNA of the CDR3 is TGTGCCAGCAGTTTCGGGCAGGGTAACGAGCAGTACTTC. This encodes CASSFGQGNEQYF.

This clonotype turned up a few times. The rearrangement uses TRBV4-1 and TRBJ2-1, with a tentative D call TRBD2 (6 bases). The CDR3 sequence is 15 residues long. The V end was cut by 0 bases, the J end by 8 bases, with 14 bases between. Germline-derived CDR1 and CDR2 are MGHRA and YSYEKL. CDR3 in amino acids: CASSQDSEGTDEQFF. CDR3 DNA: TGCGCCAGCAGCCAAGATTCGGAGGGGACGGATGAGCAGTTCTTC.

The chain recombines TRBV11-1 with TRBJ2-2; 12 nucleotides match TRBD2. The V segment lost 5 bases and the J segment 3 bases; nucleotides outside the gene matches: 4. The CDR3 length is 16 residues. The germline V gene encodes CDR1 SGHAT and CDR2 FQDESV (reference sequence). CDR3 amino acids: CASSPWTSGDTGELFF. Written as DNA, the CDR3 is TGTGCCAGCAGCCCGTGGACTAGCGGGGACACCGGGGAGCTGTTTTTT.

This clonotype was counted at least ten times. The rearrangement joins TRBV6-5 to TRBJ1-6; D remains unclear. The V end lost 0 bases, the J end lost 4 bases, and 13 bases lay between the germline ends. The CDR3 is 17 residues long. From germline, CDR1 is MNHEY and CDR2 SVGAGI. CDR3 in amino acids: CASSYSTPVEYNSPLHF. DNA for the CDR3: TGTGCCAGCAGTTACTCCACCCCCGTGGAATATAATTCACCCCTCCACTTT.

This clonotype was counted at least ten times. This chain uses TRBV4-1 with TRBJ2-1; tentative D call: TRBD2 (6 bases). This CDR3 is built from 13 residues. Trimming stripped 1 base from V and 10 bases from J, with 11 bases between. CDR1 and CDR2 (germline): MGHRA, YSYEKL. The CDR3 bases are TGCGCCAGCAGCCAAGCCCCCGGGGGAGAGCAGTTCTTC. Translation: CASSQAPGGEQFF.

This clonotype appeared many times. V is TRBV29-1 and J is TRBJ2-5; 7 nucleotides match TRBD2. V dropped 7 bases and J dropped 1; count of bases not matched to a gene: 18. The CDR3 is 17 amino acids. Germline lookup yields CDR1 SQVTM and CDR2 ANQGSEA. CDR3 sequence reads: CSGGGLPASVPQETQYF. Here the CDR3 DNA reads TGCAGCGGCGGGGGTCTACCCGCGTCCGTGCCCCAAGAGACCCAGTACTTC.

This clonotype was found a few times. Its ends do not fully match the called genes, so a read error is possible. The chain is built from TRBV12-5 and TRBJ1-2, with 9 bases lining up with TRBD1. Germline V gene lookup returns CDR1 LGHNT and CDR2 FRNRAP. The CDR3 runs 14 residues. The CDR3 loop reads CASGLGTGVGTSVF. The DNA of the CDR3 is TGTGCTAGTGGTTTGGGGACAGGGGTCGGGACTTCGGTCTTC.

The chain uses TRBV29-1 and TRBJ1-1, with 7 bases identical to TRBD1. Germline trimming cut 4 bases from V and 8 bases from J; bases unmatched to any gene: 4. Per germline, CDR1 SQVTM and CDR2 ANQGSEA. The CDR3 sequence is 11 residues long. This chain's CDR3 is CSVGQGREAFF. The CDR3 DNA is TGCAGCGTTGGACAGGGACGGGAAGCTTTCTTT.

This clonotype was counted only a few times. The V call is TRBV9, the J call TRBJ2-1; 11 bases fit TRBD2. This CDR3 is 15 amino acids long. Germline V CDR1 and CDR2: SGDLS, YYNGEE. The J segment lost 10 bases and the V segment lost 4 bases, leaving 10 bases of the junction unmatched. The CDR3 sequence is CASSPRGLAVQEQFF. In nucleotides, the CDR3 is TGTGCCAGCAGCCCCCGGGGACTAGCGGTCCAGGAGCAGTTCTTC.

This clonotype was seen more than once but under ten times. V usage is TRBV9 and J usage is TRBJ1-1; no clear D. V lost 1 base and J 4 bases, leaving 14 bases between the germline ends. Germline assignment: CDR1 SGDLS and CDR2 YYNGEE. This CDR3 comprises 15 residues. For the CDR3, the DNA is TGTGCCAGCAGCGTAAATGGGTTTATCAGCACTGAAGCTTTCTTT. It codes for CASSVNGFISTEAFF. Filled out from reference TRBV9 and TRBJ1-1, the complete variable domain reads DSGVTQTPKHLITATGQRVTLRCSPRSGDLSVYWYQQSLDQGLQFLIQYYNGEERAKGNILERFSAQQFPDLHSELNLSSLELGDSALYFCASSVNGFISTEAFFGQGTRLTVV.